This entry describes one T cell receptor (beta chain). Its antigen remains unidentified. Assay used: immunoSEQ multiplex PCR; TCRdb lists only in-frame clones, some missing. Of approximately 150,000 clones listed, 80% to 90% are singletons. The data originate from a study of T cell responses to AZD1222 COVID-19 vaccine. The study, taken as a whole, reports: The sample set comprised mostly white British donors with more females, and clonal diversity was possibly underestimated. Repertoires were sampled only after the peak T cell response. Of the AZD1222 recipients, only 5 to 7 were seropositive at baseline.

V dropped 2 bases and J dropped 4; count of bases not matched to a gene: 7. The CDR3 has 15 amino acids. In germline, CDR1 is MNHEY, CDR2 SMNVEV (reference sequence). The source is an adult in good health. The gene calls are TRBV27 and TRBJ2-7; 8 nucleotides align to TRBD1. This sample comprised peripheral blood, obtained on day 0 of AZD1222 vaccination. This chain's CDR3 is CASSLNGQGIYEQYF. CDR3 nucleotide sequence: TGTGCCAGCAGTTTAAATGGACAGGGTATTTACGAGCAGTACTTC.